Shown below are 27 T cell receptor beta chains from a single sample sequenced in a study of cytomegalovirus exposure and HLA in healthy donors. With 60 Vbeta and 13 Jbeta primers, the PCR was carried out. Method: immunoSEQ multiplex PCR; TCRdb's copy keeps in-frame clones and lacks some. The sample contains 150,000 to 190,000 clones, approximately 82% of which appear only once. Source material: PBMCs. These receptor sequences come from a woman between 50 and 59 years old in good health and CMV-seropositive.

The chain employs TRBV6-1 and TRBJ2-1, with a possible D match to TRBD1 (5 bases). The CDR3 runs to 14 residues. The germline V gene has CDR1 MNHNS and CDR2 SASEGT. The ends were cut back, 6 bases at V and 2 bases at J, with 11 bases in the middle. The CDR3 nucleotides read TGTGCCAGCAGATCAGGGAACACCTACAATGAGCAGTTCTTC. This sequence encodes CASRSGNTYNEQFF.

This clone occurred once. This chain uses TRBV27 with TRBJ2-7, with a possible D match to TRBD1 (6 bases). The CDR3 consists of 15 residues. Germline CDR1 MNHEY, CDR2 SMNVEV (reference sequence). V was pared by 4 bases and J by 4 bases, with 17 bases between. This chain's CDR3 is CASSSPPGVRYEQYF. CDR3 DNA sequence: TGTGCCAGCAGTTCCCCCCCAGGGGTGAGGTACGAGCAGTACTTC.

The chain couples TRBV25-1 to TRBJ2-7; weak D call: TRBD2 (7 bases). Per germline, CDR1 MGHDK and CDR2 SYGVNS. V was trimmed by 4 bases and J by 3 bases, leaving 19 bases between them. The CDR3 loop spans 16 amino acids. The DNA for the CDR3 is TGTGCCAGCAGTGCCTACTCTAGGGGGGGCGGCTACGAGCAGTACTTC. Translation: CASSAYSRGGGYEQYF.

The genes are TRBV29-1 and TRBJ2-3; D might be TRBD2 (5 bases). V lost 4 bases and J 2 bases, leaving 13 bases between the germline ends. The CDR3 runs to 14 residues. Germline loops: CDR1 SQVTM, CDR2 ANQGSEA. The DNA for the CDR3 is TGCAGCGTTGTGCCTCCGGAGGTCACAGATACGCAGTATTTT. It codes for CSVVPPEVTDTQYF.

The V call is TRBV7-6, the J call TRBJ2-5; TRBD2 might be the D (5 bases). The ends were cut back, 1 base at V and 11 bases at J, with 14 bases in the middle. This CDR3 is built from 13 residues. Germline V gene lookup returns CDR1 SGHVS and CDR2 FNYEAQ. The CDR3 region has the DNA TGTGCCAGCAGCTTAGGAAGGTACGGGGAGCAGTACTTC. This translates into CASSLGRYGEQYF.

This chain connects TRBV11-2 to TRBJ1-1, with 8 bases fitting TRBD1. The germline CDR1 and CDR2 sequences are SGHAT and FQNNGV. With V trimmed by 6 bases and J by 3 bases, 9 bases remained unmatched. The CDR3 is made up of 15 amino acids. The CDR3 sequence is CASRLLDRAYTEAFF. The CDR3 DNA follows: TGTGCCAGCAGACTACTGGACAGGGCCTACACTGAAGCTTTCTTT. Full variable domain (rest looked up from reference TRBV11-2 and TRBJ1-1): EAGVAQSPRYKIIEKRQSVAFWCNPISGHATLYWYQQILGQGPKLLIQFQNNGVVDDSQLPKDRFSAERLKGVDSTLKIQPAKLEDSAVYLCASRLLDRAYTEAFFGQGTRLTVV.

The V call is TRBV5-1, the J call TRBJ2-2; the match to TRBD2 covers 7 bases. Trimming cost V 0 bases and J 6 bases; bases outside gene matches: 2. CDR1 SGHRS and CDR2 YFSETQ come from the germline V gene. The CDR3 runs to 14 residues. CDR3 sequence reads: CASSLARGAGELFF. DNA for the CDR3: TGCGCCAGCAGCTTGGCCCGGGGGGCCGGGGAGCTGTTTTTT.

The gene calls are TRBV5-5 and TRBJ2-6; no clear D gene. Germline lookup yields CDR1 SGHKS and CDR2 YYEKEE (reference sequence). V lost 0 bases and J 2 bases, leaving 9 bases between the germline ends. The CDR3 has 16 amino acids. The CDR3 spells CASSLGLFTGANVLTF. CDR3 nucleotide sequence: TGTGCCAGCAGCTTGGGGCTTTTTACTGGGGCCAACGTCCTGACTTTC. The entire variable domain, with the rest obtained from reference TRBV5-5 and TRBJ2-6, is as follows: DAGVTQSPTHLIKTRGQQVTLRCSPISGHKSVSWYQQVLGQGPQFIFQYYEKEERGRGNFPDRFSARQFPNYSSELNVNALLLGDSALYLCASSLGLFTGANVLTFGAGSRLTVL.

The chain uses TRBV2 and TRBJ2-7; D ambiguous. CDR1 and CDR2 (germline): SNHLY, FYNNEI. Trimming stripped 6 bases from V and 0 bases from J, with 6 bases between. The CDR3 spans 12 residues. The CDR3, as DNA: TGTGCCAGCAGACAGAGCTCCTACGAGCAGTACTTC. Its protein product is CASRQSSYEQYF.

The chain recombines TRBV5-4 with TRBJ2-7, with D unclear. The V gene's germline CDR1 is SGHNT and CDR2 YYREEE (reference sequence). The CDR3 runs 13 residues. V lost 1 base and J lost 0, with 5 bases in between. As DNA, the CDR3 is TGTGCCAGCAGCTTGCGCAGCTCCTACGAGCAGTACTTC. Translating gives CASSLRSSYEQYF.

Of note for this clone: Relative to the germline gene, one junction end is altered; a read error may explain this. This sequence joins TRBV7-9 and TRBJ2-2; D uncertain. Germline lookup yields CDR1 SEHNR and CDR2 FQNEAQ (reference sequence). This CDR3 has 12 amino acids. In DNA, the CDR3 is TGTTCCAGCAGCTTAGCCGGCGGGGAGCTGTTTTTT. It specifies CSSSLAGGELFF. The full variable domain, rest sourced from reference TRBV7-9 and TRBJ2-2, is DTGVSQNPRHKITKRGQNVTFRCDPISEHNRLYWYRQTLGQGPEFLTYFQNEAQLEKSRLLSDRFSAERPKGSFSTLEIQRTEQGDSAMYLCSSSLAGGELFFGEGSRLTVL.

This chain connects TRBV6-1 to TRBJ1-2; D gene ambiguous. The V gene lost 2 bases and the J gene lost 8 bases, with 15 bases spanning the gap. Germline V gives CDR1 MNHNS, CDR2 SASEGT. The CDR3 runs to 14 residues. This CDR3 is CASSETLSEGGYTF. CDR3 nucleotides: TGTGCCAGCAGTGAAACCCTCTCCGAGGGAGGCTACACCTTC.

The chain couples TRBV9 to TRBJ2-7; D possibly corresponds to TRBD1 (5 bases). CDR3 length equals 13 residues. Trimming stripped 3 bases from V and 1 base from J, with 8 bases between. CDR1 is SGDLS, CDR2 YYNGEE, per germline. The CDR3 DNA follows: TGTGCCAGCAGCGCTTCAGGGTCCTACGAGCAGTACTTC. Its protein product is CASSASGSYEQYF.

This clone was seen a few times. The V gene is TRBV19, the J gene TRBJ1-1, with 7 bases matching TRBD1. V gave up 3 bases and J gave up 0 bases; unmatched junction bases: 7. This CDR3 region has 16 residues. CDR1 is LNHDA, CDR2 SQIVND, per germline (reference sequence). The CDR3 nucleotides read TGTGCCAGTAGTATTACGGACAGGCTCATGAACACTGAAGCTTTCTTT. Translated, it gives CASSITDRLMNTEAFF.

This chain uses TRBV5-8 with TRBJ2-2; 9 nucleotides line up with TRBD1. The CDR3 is 15 amino acids. The trim removed 3 bases at V and 6 bases at J, leaving 6 bases unmatched. Germline values: CDR1 SGHTS, CDR2 YDEGEE. The chain's CDR3 is CASSSQGAKAGELFF. CDR3 nucleotide sequence: TGTGCCAGCAGCTCACAGGGGGCGAAGGCCGGGGAGCTGTTTTTT. Filled out from reference TRBV5-8 and TRBJ2-2, the complete variable domain reads EAGVTQSPTHLIKTRGQQATLRCSPISGHTSVYWYQQALGLGLQFLLWYDEGEERNRGNFPPRFSGRQFPNYSSELNVNALELEDSALYLCASSSQGAKAGELFFGEGSRLTVL.

V is TRBV6-5 and J is TRBJ1-4; D uncertain. Deletions cut 5 bases from V and 6 bases from J, with 13 bases between. The CDR3 length is 14 residues. Per the germline V gene, CDR1 is MNHEY and CDR2 is SVGAGI. The CDR3 DNA is TGTGCCAGCAGTGTGTCTCGAGGCGATGAAAAACTGTTTTTT. This codes for CASSVSRGDEKLFF.

The rearrangement uses TRBV11-1 and TRBJ2-5, with 10 bases lining up with TRBD1. With the DNA end fitting TRBJ2-7 better, the J assignment may be wrong. This CDR3 spans 15 amino acids. The germline V gene encodes CDR1 SGHAT and CDR2 FQDESV (reference sequence). CDR3 amino acids: CASSFRQGAPSEQYF. The CDR3 bases are TGTGCCAGCAGCTTCAGACAGGGGGCCCCCAGCGAGCAGTACTTC.

The chain couples TRBV20-1 to TRBJ2-7, with D unclear. The V gene's germline CDR1 is DFQATT and CDR2 SNEGSKA (reference sequence). CDR3 length: 11 amino acids. V gave up 1 base and J gave up 3 bases, with 4 bases separating them. The CDR3 region is CSARASYEQYF. The CDR3 coding sequence is TGCAGTGCTAGAGCCAGCTACGAGCAGTACTTC.

This chain connects TRBV27 to TRBJ1-6; 7 bases are a match to TRBD1. This CDR3 has 20 amino acids. CDR1 is MNHEY, CDR2 SMNVEV, per germline (reference sequence). Trimming took 4 bases from V and 7 from J; bases not matched to a gene: 22. DNA of the CDR3: TGTGCCAGCAGTTCCCAAGTCCCTAATCACGGGACAGTCGTAAATTCACCCCTCCACTTT. It is translated as CASSSQVPNHGTVVNSPLHF.

The chain couples TRBV10-3 to TRBJ2-1; D is perhaps TRBD2 (6 bases). The CDR3 contains 11 residues. V lost 4 bases and J lost 16, with 14 bases in between. The germline V gene encodes CDR1 ENHRY and CDR2 SYGVKD. CDR3 amino acids: CAISAGEGQFF. In nucleotides, the CDR3 is TGTGCCATCAGTGCGGGGGAAGGGCAATTCTTC.

The chain links TRBV20-1 to TRBJ1-1; no reliable D call. The CDR3 is 10 amino acids. The germline CDR1 and CDR2 sequences are DFQATT and SNEGSKA (reference sequence). V lost 3 bases to trimming and J lost 7 bases, with 6 bases between them. The CDR3 DNA follows: TGCAGTGCTAGGCTCGGTGAAGCTTTCTTT. Translation gives CSARLGEAFF.

This clone appeared a few times. The V and J genes are TRBV4-1 and TRBJ1-1; 7 nucleotides line up with TRBD1. With V trimmed by 0 bases and J by 5 bases, 9 bases remained unmatched. The germline V gene encodes CDR1 MGHRA and CDR2 YSYEKL. The CDR3 is 16 amino acids. CDR3 DNA: TGCGCCAGCAGCCAAGAGAGAGGGGGCGCAGAGACTGAAGCTTTCTTT. Protein product: CASSQERGGAETEAFF.

CDR3 DNA sequence: TGTGCCAGCAGCTTAGATTCACTAGCGGGGTACGAGCAGTACTTC. This codes for CASSLDSLAGYEQYF. The chain links TRBV11-2 to TRBJ2-7, with 10 bases aligning to TRBD2. The CDR3 sequence is 15 residues long. J lost 4 bases, V lost 0 bases, and 3 bases had no gene match. Germline-derived CDR1 and CDR2 are SGHAT and FQNNGV.

The CDR3 sequence: CASSEVAAGKNEQFF. CDR3 sequence (DNA): TGTGCCAGCAGTGAAGTGGCGGCAGGGAAGAATGAGCAGTTCTTC. J is TRBJ2-1 and V is TRBV6-1, with a weak D call TRBD1 (5 bases). With 1 base removed from V and 7 bases from J, the gap between germline ends came to 14 bases. Looked up from germline, CDR1 is MNHNS and CDR2 is SASEGT. The CDR3 is made up of 15 amino acids.

The gene calls are TRBV6-5 and TRBJ1-3; 9 bases match TRBD1. The CDR3 totals 14 residues. Trimming cost V 6 bases and J 3 bases; bases outside gene matches: 3. From germline, CDR1 is MNHEY and CDR2 SVGAGI. The CDR3 DNA reads TGTGCCAGCAGGATGACAGGGGGTGGAAACACCATATATTTT. Its protein product is CASRMTGGGNTIYF.

The rearrangement uses TRBV2 and TRBJ2-1; maybe TRBD2 (5 bases). The CDR3 runs 15 residues. The germline gives CDR1 SNHLY, CDR2 FYNNEI. The ends were cut back, 3 bases at V and 1 base at J, with 10 bases in the middle. CDR3 bases: TGTGCCAGCAGTGAGGGAGCGGTATCCTACAATGAGCAGTTCTTC. It yields the protein CASSEGAVSYNEQFF.

J is TRBJ1-2 and V is TRBV29-1; 11 nucleotides match TRBD1. V shed 6 bases and J 7 bases; nucleotides not matched to a gene: 13. Germline loops: CDR1 SQVTM, CDR2 ANQGSEA. The CDR3 is 15 residues long. CDR3 protein: CSVLARGQGGVGYTF. The DNA of the CDR3 is TGCAGCGTCCTAGCACGGGGACAGGGGGGAGTTGGCTACACCTTC.